Following are 16 T cell receptor beta chains from one sample sequenced in a study of PD-L1 blockade in urothelial cancer. Profiling relied on immunoSEQ multiplex PCR, and the TCRdb table lists in-frame clones only, not all of them. The sample shows around 110,000 clones, around 89% of them seen only once. Sample time point: peripheral blood 6 weeks after treatment start. Material: PBMCs, obtained around atezolizumab (anti-PD-L1) treatment. These receptors were taken from a man in his sixties with urothelial cancer.

The chain links TRBV10-1 to TRBJ1-5; TRBD1 agrees at 7 bases. The CDR3 is 19 residues long. Per germline, CDR1 WNHNN and CDR2 SYGVQD (reference sequence). The trim removed 9 bases at V and 0 bases at J, leaving 20 bases unmatched. The CDR3 is CASKTRDSHSNNSNQPQHF. The CDR3 region has the DNA TGCGCCAGTAAAACTCGGGACAGCCATAGTAATAATAGCAATCAGCCCCAGCATTTT.

The chain joins TRBV11-2 to TRBJ2-7; tentative D call: TRBD2 (5 bases). Trimming stripped 5 bases from V and 4 bases from J, with 15 bases between. This CDR3 region has 14 residues. The germline V gene encodes CDR1 SGHAT and CDR2 FQNNGV. The DNA for the CDR3 is TGTGCCAGCAGCCTCGGCGGCACGGGATACGAGCAGTACTTC. It specifies CASSLGGTGYEQYF.

This chain links TRBV11-3 with TRBJ2-5, with 15 nucleotides matching TRBD2. CDR1 is SGHNT, CDR2 YENEEA, per germline. With 1 base clipped from V and 5 bases from J, the junction kept 8 bases outside the gene matches. The CDR3 has 18 residues. As DNA, the CDR3 is TGTGCCAGCAGCTTAGCAACCGGGACTAGCGGGGGGTGGGAGACCCAGTACTTC. This gives the protein CASSLATGTSGGWETQYF.

Notes on this clone: Sequence at one end of the junction differs from germline and may be a read error. This chain joins TRBV28 and TRBJ2-7; 8 bases agree with TRBD2. CDR3 size: 11 residues. Germline values: CDR1 MDHEN, CDR2 SYDVKM. CDR3 coding DNA: TGTGCCAGCAGGTCGCGGGAGGACCAGAACTTC. Translating gives CASRSREDQNF.

The chain recombines TRBV10-1 with TRBJ1-5; 10 positions match TRBD1. After removal of 7 bases from V and 2 bases from J, the junction contained 14 bases not matched to a gene. Germline V gene lookup returns CDR1 WNHNN and CDR2 SYGVQD (reference sequence). CDR3 length: 18 amino acids. CDR3 sequence: CASTLPGQGRTGNQPQHF. CDR3 sequence (DNA): TGCGCCAGCACCTTACCGGGACAGGGGAGGACAGGCAATCAGCCCCAGCATTTT.

This clone was observed a handful of times. V gene TRBV27 combines with J gene TRBJ2-7; D is unresolved. Germline V gene sequence: CDR1 MNHEY, CDR2 SMNVEV (reference sequence). V lost 6 bases, J lost 1 base, and 10 bases lay in between. The CDR3 runs 13 residues. CDR3 amino acids: CASRQVLSYEQYF. The CDR3 DNA is TGTGCCAGCAGACAAGTATTATCCTACGAGCAGTACTTC.

V and J are TRBV11-3 and TRBJ2-5, with a weak D call TRBD1 (5 bases). V was pared by 5 bases and J by 0 bases, with 13 bases between. Per germline, CDR1 SGHNT and CDR2 YENEEA. CDR3 length equals 15 residues. In nucleotides, the CDR3 is TGTGCCAGCAGCCCATATGACAGAGACCAAGAGACCCAGTACTTC. Translating it yields CASSPYDRDQETQYF.

For the CDR3, the DNA is TGTGCCAGCAGAGGGGGCGCGTCGGTAGAGCAGTACTTC. Protein: CASRGGASVEQYF. The rearrangement joins TRBV2 to TRBJ2-7; 7 bases align to TRBD1. The CDR3 spans 13 residues. Germline values: CDR1 SNHLY, CDR2 FYNNEI. The V segment lost 6 bases and the J segment 7 bases; nucleotides outside the gene matches: 9.

The V call is TRBV28, the J call TRBJ2-1, with TRBD1 matching 8 bases. Per the germline V gene, CDR1 is MDHEN and CDR2 is SYDVKM. Trimming at V came to 4 bases and at J to 9 bases, leaving 14 bases not matched to a gene. The CDR3 covers 16 residues. CDR3 nucleotides: TGTGCCAGCAGTTCACCGGGCAGGGGGCGCTTAGGTGAGCAGTTCTTC. This codes for CASSSPGRGRLGEQFF.

The CDR3: CASSYSRDRDEKLFF. CDR3 coding DNA: TGTGCCAGCAGTTACTCGCGGGACAGGGATGAAAAACTGTTTTTT. The chain joins TRBV6-5 to TRBJ1-4, with 9 nucleotides matching TRBD1. Germline assignment: CDR1 MNHEY and CDR2 SVGAGI. CDR3 size: 15 residues. The junction had 2 bases not matched to a gene; V was cut back by 0 bases and J by 6 bases.

The table lists this clone with a count of one. This sequence joins TRBV4-3 and TRBJ1-6; tentative D call: TRBD1 (5 bases). CDR1 is LGHNA, CDR2 YSLEER, per germline. Trimming removed 1 base from V and 4 bases from J, with 17 bases in between. CDR3 length: 18 amino acids. DNA of the CDR3: TGCGCCAGCAGCCAAGTCGGGCCGGTCGGGGGATATAATTCACCCCTCCACTTT. This gives the protein CASSQVGPVGGYNSPLHF.

This chain connects TRBV9 to TRBJ1-3, with a weak D call TRBD1 (5 bases). Per the germline V gene, CDR1 is SGDLS and CDR2 is YYNGEE. This CDR3 comprises 17 residues. Trimming stripped 0 bases from V and 0 bases from J, with 13 bases between. The CDR3 DNA follows: TGTGCCAGCAGCGTAGGACGCGACAGTGTCTCTGGAAACACCATATATTTT. Protein sequence: CASSVGRDSVSGNTIYF.

This chain connects TRBV4-3 to TRBJ1-6; a weak D match, TRBD1 (5 bases). The CDR3 contains 15 residues. Per germline, CDR1 LGHNA and CDR2 YSLEER. V was cut by 4 bases and J by 9 bases, with 16 bases left in between. DNA for the CDR3: TGCGCCAGCAGCCGTAGCAGGGAGGTCGCTTCACCCCTCCACTTT. As protein: CASSRSREVASPLHF.

The chain links TRBV14 to TRBJ1-1, with TRBD1 as a possible D gene (6 bases). V was pared by 0 bases and J by 11 bases, with 19 bases between. Germline CDR1 reads SGHDN; CDR2 reads FVKESK. The CDR3 length is 15 residues. CDR3 residues: CASSQDGDLPRGAFF. The CDR3 region has the DNA TGTGCCAGCAGCCAAGATGGGGATCTCCCGAGGGGGGCTTTCTTT.

J is TRBJ2-7 and V is TRBV5-5, with a weak D call TRBD1 (6 bases). V was shortened by 8 bases and J by 2 bases, with 17 bases between the two germline ends. This CDR3 region has 14 residues. CDR1 is SGHKS and CDR2 is YYEKEE in the germline V gene (reference sequence). The CDR3 nucleotides are TGTGCCAGTGCTCAGGGGCCACTAACCTACGAGCAGTACTTC. Translated, it gives CASAQGPLTYEQYF.

The chain combines TRBV30 with TRBJ1-2, with D perhaps matching TRBD1 (5 bases). Trimming cost V 4 bases and J 5 bases, with 11 bases left between them. Germline CDR1 GTSNPN, CDR2 SVGIG (reference sequence). This CDR3 comprises 12 residues. The CDR3 nucleotides read TGTGCCTGGAATCTGGGGGGATATGGCTACACCTTC. This gives the protein CAWNLGGYGYTF.